This is a list of T cell receptor beta chains from one sample in a study of T cell responses to AZD1222 COVID-19 vaccine. Profiling relied on immunoSEQ multiplex PCR, and the TCRdb table lists in-frame clones only, not all of them. The data contain over 100,000 clones, 70% to 90% of them singletons. The sequences come from peripheral blood, collected on day 0 of AZD1222 vaccination. These receptors were collected from an adult in good health. Each CDR3 is given with its conserved first and last residue. The order of the fields is V gene, J gene, CDR3 protein.

TRBV19	TRBJ1-5	CASSKGGINQPQHF
TRBV27	TRBJ2-7	CASRSRGGGEQYF
TRBV24-1	TRBJ2-1	CATSDSVARSYNEQFF
TRBV2	TRBJ2-7	CASSLETGPYEQYF
TRBV11-3	TRBJ1-2	CANSTGYTF
TRBV19	TRBJ1-6	CASSISPRTGVFGNSPLHF
TRBV5-1	TRBJ2-1	CASSLDSGPYNEQFF
TRBV19	TRBJ2-2	CASSILGQGGLDTGELFF
TRBV6-6	TRBJ2-7	CASRMDREIFYEQYF
TRBV12-3/TRBV12-4	TRBJ2-5	CASSSNDRETQYF
TRBV6-5	TRBJ2-1	CASSQRLADNEQFF
TRBV7-7	TRBJ2-5	CASSLMGGNQETQYF
TRBV11-2	TRBJ1-3	CASSFGPYDRAGSGNTIYF
TRBV24-1	TRBJ2-3	CATSDFTTSGEDTQYF
TRBV11-2	TRBJ1-2	CASSPLHKSGRGGYTF
TRBV19	TRBJ2-7	CASSINVGGYEQYF
TRBV27	TRBJ2-3	CASSTAMTSGRWDTQYF
TRBV5-1	TRBJ2-1	CASSYYRGTYNEQFF
TRBV28	TRBJ1-3	CASSLPGTFSGNTIYF